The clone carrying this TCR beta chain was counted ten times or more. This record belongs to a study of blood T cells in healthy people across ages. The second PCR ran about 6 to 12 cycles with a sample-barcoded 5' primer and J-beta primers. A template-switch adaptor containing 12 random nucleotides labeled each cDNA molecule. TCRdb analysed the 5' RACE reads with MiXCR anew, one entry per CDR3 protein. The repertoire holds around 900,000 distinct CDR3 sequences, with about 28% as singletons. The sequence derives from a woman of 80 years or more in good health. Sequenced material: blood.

The CDR3 nucleotides are TGTGCCAGCAGCTACCCTGGGTCAGTGGGAGGTAATGAAAAACTGTTTTTT. This codes for CASSYPGSVGGNEKLFF. V is TRBV7-9 and J is TRBJ1-4; D unclear. In germline, CDR1 is SEHNR, CDR2 FQNEAQ (reference sequence). V was shortened by 4 bases and J by 4 bases, with 19 bases between the two germline ends. CDR3 length equals 17 residues. Using reference TRBV7-9 and TRBJ1-4 for the parts outside the CDR3, the full variable domain is DTGVSQNPRHKITKRGQNVTFRCDPISEHNRLYWYRQTLGQGPEFLTYFQNEAQLEKSRLLSDRFSAERPKGSFSTLEIQRTEQGDSAMYLCASSYPGSVGGNEKLFFGSGTQLSVL.